This TCR beta chain emerged from a study of blood T cell repertoires in COVID-19. Cohort allocation depended upon clinical history that participants reported. During the 2 weeks before they entered the study, exposed participants had met someone with a PCR-confirmed or clinician-diagnosed COVID-19 case. Original analysis: Reference gene primer amplification in the assay estimated nucleated cell counts. Repertoires were generated with immunoSEQ multiplex PCR, while TCRdb's copy carries only in-frame clones and drops some. V and J calls and clone size are copied from that table; D and trimming were computed from the DNA. The sample consists of 200,000 or so clones, roughly four fifths of them appearing once. Input material: PBMCs or T cells enriched from blood (not recorded which). This clonotype was sampled from a woman between 50 and 59 years old who had been exposed to COVID-19.

The CDR3 coding sequence is TGTGCCAGCAGCCAAGACTCTGTTTACGGGGAGCTGTTTTTT. Its translation: CASSQDSVYGELFF. The chain is built from TRBV3-1 (or the pseudogene TRBV3-2) and TRBJ2-2; D ambiguous. CDR1 and CDR2 from the germline V gene are LGHDT and YNNKEL (reference sequence). This CDR3 is built from 14 residues. V lost 0 bases and J lost 7, with 9 bases in between.